The 26 T cell receptor beta chains presented below share a single source sample, sequenced in a study of vaccination and CD4 T cells after COVID-19. Sequencing of cultured CD4+ T cell DNA used the Oncomine TCR Beta short-read assay. In TCRdb, the PCR reads were re-called with MiXCR into one record per CDR3 protein. In the table there are about 15,000 distinct CDR3 sequences, more than 65% of which are singletons. These receptors are not linked to any known antigen. Described treatment: approximately nine-day PBMC culture with coronavirus spike peptide pools or control peptides (ViraFEST assay). The sample here was CD4+ T cells from blood, cultured in vitro, taken after SARS-CoV-2 vaccination. Receptors originate from a human donor who received a COVID-19 vaccine.

This chain uses TRBV11-3 with TRBJ1-1; no clear D gene. Germline values: CDR1 SGHNT, CDR2 YENEEA. This CDR3 has 15 residues. The V and J ends lost 5 bases and 1 base respectively, with 14 bases between them. In nucleotides, the CDR3 is TGTGCCAGCAGCCCCTTGGGCGGATCGAACACTGAAGCTTTCTTT. Its protein is CASSPLGGSNTEAFF.

The V and J genes are TRBV25-1 and TRBJ1-3; no firm D call. The ends were cut back, 4 bases at V and 4 bases at J, with 8 bases in the middle. Germline assignment: CDR1 MGHDK and CDR2 SYGVNS. The CDR3 totals 13 residues. The CDR3 loop is CASSGPGGNTIYF. The CDR3 DNA sequence: TGTGCCAGCAGTGGCCCGGGGGGAAACACCATATATTTT.

The chain uses TRBV30 and TRBJ1-6, with D uncertain. V lost 0 bases, J lost 9 bases, and 21 bases lay in between. Germline V gives CDR1 GTSNPN, CDR2 SVGIG (reference sequence). This CDR3 is 17 amino acids long. The CDR3 is CAWSVRKPDTVGSPLHF. DNA of the CDR3: TGTGCCTGGAGTGTACGTAAACCCGACACGGTCGGTTCACCCCTCCACTTT.

A few counts support this clonotype. This chain uses TRBV7-9 with TRBJ1-6; D is perhaps TRBD1 (6 bases). The CDR3 contains 15 residues. CDR1 and CDR2 from the germline V gene are SEHNR and FQNEAQ (reference sequence). V lost 5 bases and J lost 9, with 17 bases in between. As DNA, the CDR3 is TGTGCCAGCAGCGCGTCGCGGGGGGGCGGTTCACCCCTCCACTTT. It specifies CASSASRGGGSPLHF.

V gene TRBV7-8 combines with J gene TRBJ1-3; no firm D call. This CDR3 region has 16 residues. Germline V gene sequence: CDR1 SGHVS, CDR2 FQNEAQ. V lost 2 bases to trimming and J lost 0 bases, with 11 bases between them. The chain's CDR3 is CASSLSRWHSGNTIYF. The DNA of the CDR3 is TGTGCCAGCAGCTTAAGTCGTTGGCACTCTGGAAACACCATATATTTT. The entire variable domain, with the rest obtained from reference TRBV7-8 and TRBJ1-3, is as follows: GAGVSQSPRYKVAKRGQDVALRCDPISGHVSLFWYQQALGQGPEFLTYFQNEAQLDKSGLPSDRFFAERPEGSVSTLKIQRTQQEDSAVYLCASSLSRWHSGNTIYFGEGSWLTVV.

The chain recombines TRBV6-1 with TRBJ1-1; weak D call: TRBD1 (6 bases). Trimming removed 2 bases at V and 6 bases at J, with 10 bases between. Germline V gives CDR1 MNHNS, CDR2 SASEGT. This CDR3 has 13 amino acids. The chain's CDR3 is CASSERGRAEAFF. The CDR3 bases are TGTGCCAGCAGTGAACGGGGGCGGGCTGAAGCTTTCTTT.

The genes are TRBV11-3 and TRBJ2-2; 7 nucleotides line up with TRBD2. V lost 1 base and J lost 3; bases outside the gene matches: 5. Germline lookup yields CDR1 SGHNT and CDR2 YENEEA. The CDR3 extends over 16 amino acids. The DNA for the CDR3 is TGTGCCAGCAGCTTAGTTTCTAGCGGTTACACCGGGGAGCTGTTTTTT. Encoded protein: CASSLVSSGYTGELFF.

The chain links TRBV7-9 to TRBJ2-3; 10 nucleotides line up with TRBD2. CDR1 is SEHNR and CDR2 is FQNEAQ in the germline V gene (reference sequence). The CDR3 runs 18 residues. The V and J ends lost 0 bases and 1 base, in that order; junction bases with no gene match: 7. CDR3 in amino acids: CASSLASGGPQGTDTQYF. The CDR3 DNA reads TGTGCCAGCAGCTTAGCTAGCGGGGGGCCCCAGGGCACAGATACGCAGTATTTT.

The genes are TRBV28 and TRBJ1-4; D remains unclear. The V end lost 5 bases, the J end lost 4 bases, and 14 bases lay between the germline ends. Germline-derived CDR1 and CDR2 are MDHEN and SYDVKM. The CDR3 contains 15 residues. CDR3 nucleotides: TGTGCCAGCAGTAGGCCCCGGAACTATAATGAAAAACTGTTTTTT. Translated: CASSRPRNYNEKLFF.

The rearrangement joins TRBV2 to TRBJ1-5, with 7 positions matching TRBD1. Germline CDR1 reads SNHLY; CDR2 reads FYNNEI. The CDR3 spans 14 residues. V trimming: 7 bases; J trimming: 4 bases; junction bases outside the gene matches: 7. CDR3 DNA: TGTGCCAGCACCCCGGGACAGCTTAATCAGCCCCAGCATTTT. Protein: CASTPGQLNQPQHF.

This chain links TRBV21-1 with TRBJ1-3; the table names TRBD1, a call not compared with the DNA. TRBV21-1 corresponds to a pseudogene. This CDR3 comprises 16 residues. The CDR3 is CASSKRGQLSGNTIYF. CDR3 coding DNA: TGTGCCAGCAGCAAACGAGGACAACTCTCTGGAAACACCATATATTTT.

This sequence joins TRBV7-8 and TRBJ2-2; 15 nucleotides agree with TRBD2. V shed 9 bases and J 6 bases; nucleotides not matched to a gene: 14. Germline CDR1 and CDR2: SGHVS and FQNEAQ. The length of the CDR3 is 18 residues. CDR3 loop: CASSRAGTSGGLAGELFF. The CDR3 DNA sequence: TGTGCCAGTTCTCGGGCCGGGACTAGCGGGGGGTTAGCCGGGGAGCTGTTTTTT.

CDR3 DNA sequence: TGTGCCAGCAGTGAACAGGGTTCGAACACTGAAGCTTTCTTT. Its translation is CASSEQGSNTEAFF. The gene calls are TRBV27 and TRBJ1-1; a possible D gene is TRBD1 (6 bases). CDR3 size: 14 residues. Germline CDR1 MNHEY, CDR2 SMNVEV (reference sequence). V was clipped by 5 bases and J by 1 base, with 11 bases between them.

This rearrangement joins TRBV7-2 to TRBJ1-6, with a possible D match to TRBD1 (5 bases). V was pared by 5 bases and J by 7 bases, with 12 bases between. Germline values: CDR1 SGHTA, CDR2 FQGNSA. The CDR3 covers 14 residues. CDR3: CASSRQTNNSPLHF. In nucleotides, the CDR3 is TGTGCCAGCAGCCGACAGACTAACAATTCACCCCTCCACTTT.

The rearrangement links TRBV10-3 to TRBJ1-1; TRBD1 might be the D (5 bases). This CDR3 is built from 13 residues. The ends were cut back, 6 bases at V and 3 bases at J, with 11 bases in the middle. The germline V gene has CDR1 ENHRY and CDR2 SYGVKD. The CDR3: CAISPMTDTEAFF. The CDR3 DNA reads as TGTGCCATCAGCCCGATGACAGACACTGAAGCTTTCTTT.

J is TRBJ2-3 and V is TRBV12-3 or TRBV12-4, with D unclear. This CDR3 is built from 14 residues. The V end lost 3 bases, the J end lost 4 bases, and 11 bases lay between the germline ends. The CDR3 nucleotides read TGTGCCAGCAGTTTTATGACGATGGCAGATACGCAGTATTTT. It translates to CASSFMTMADTQYF.

This clonotype came up a few times. The chain couples TRBV2 to TRBJ1-5; unclear D gene. Trimming cost V 8 bases and J 1 base, with 12 bases left between them. Germline CDR1 SNHLY, CDR2 FYNNEI. This CDR3 is 14 amino acids long. Here the CDR3 reads CASVAGPSNQPQHF. In nucleotides, the CDR3 is TGTGCCAGCGTGGCGGGCCCGAGCAATCAGCCCCAGCATTTT.

The chain carries TRBV20-1 and TRBJ1-6, with TRBD1 identical over 8 bases. V lost 2 bases, J lost 11 bases, and 5 bases stayed unmatched. The CDR3 runs 13 residues. Germline V gene lookup returns CDR1 DFQATT and CDR2 SNEGSKA (reference sequence). The CDR3 coding sequence is TGCAGTGCTAGAAGACAGGGGAGGCCACCCCTCCACTTT. The encoded protein is CSARRQGRPPLHF.

This sequence joins TRBV20-1 and TRBJ2-5; D is uncertain. The V gene lost 0 bases and the J gene lost 7 bases, with 9 bases spanning the gap. Per germline, CDR1 DFQATT and CDR2 SNEGSKA (reference sequence). The CDR3 runs 12 residues. DNA for the CDR3: TGCAGTGCTAGAGAGCCCCCCGGGACCCAGTACTTC. This gives the protein CSAREPPGTQYF.

The chain recombines TRBV6-5 with TRBJ1-3; D is perhaps TRBD1 (6 bases). Trimming took off 2 bases at V and 1 base at J, with 9 bases between the two ends. CDR3 length equals 15 residues. Per germline, CDR1 MNHEY and CDR2 SVGAGI. CDR3: CASSYGGSSGNTIYF. The DNA of the CDR3 is TGTGCCAGCAGTTACGGGGGCAGTTCTGGAAACACCATATATTTT.

V is TRBV7-2 and J is TRBJ1-2; D unclear. Per the germline V gene, CDR1 is SGHTA and CDR2 is FQGNSA. Trimming took 0 bases from V and 5 from J, leaving 4 bases between them. CDR3 size: 12 residues. Here the CDR3 DNA reads TGTGCCAGCAGCTTAGCGCGGTATGGCTACACCTTC. Translating gives CASSLARYGYTF.

The chain combines TRBV15 with TRBJ2-2, with D tentatively TRBD2 (5 bases). The V and J ends lost 0 bases and 6 bases respectively, with 8 bases between them. The germline CDR1 and CDR2 sequences are LNHNV and YYDKDF (reference sequence). The CDR3 loop spans 14 amino acids. As DNA, the CDR3 is TGTGCCACCAGCAGAGATCTGGAGGCCGGGGAGCTGTTTTTT. Translation gives CATSRDLEAGELFF.

The rearrangement links TRBV19 to TRBJ1-1; maybe TRBD1 (6 bases). CDR3 length: 14 residues. The V end lost 3 bases, the J end lost 1 base, and 9 bases lay between the germline ends. Germline CDR1 is LNHDA and CDR2 is SQIVND (reference sequence). In DNA form, the CDR3 reads TGTGCCAGTAGTATGACAGGAGGGAACACTGAAGCTTTCTTT. This gives the protein CASSMTGGNTEAFF.

The CDR3 DNA sequence: TGTGCCAGCAGCTCCCGTTTTAGGGCAAACTATGGCTACACCTTC. Protein: CASSSRFRANYGYTF. The chain recombines TRBV7-2 with TRBJ1-2; D remains ambiguous. The germline gives CDR1 SGHTA, CDR2 FQGNSA. The CDR3 runs to 15 residues. V was shortened by 4 bases and J by 2 bases, with 14 bases between the two germline ends. Full variable domain (missing parts from reference TRBV7-2 and TRBJ1-2): GAGVSQSPSNKVTEKGKDVELRCDPISGHTALYWYRQSLGQGLEFLIYFQGNSAPDKSGLPSDRFSAERTGGSVSTLTIQRTQQEDSAVYLCASSSRFRANYGYTFGSGTRLTVV.

V gene TRBV3-1 combines with J gene TRBJ2-1; 7 nucleotides agree with TRBD1. Germline trimming cut 3 bases from V and 4 bases from J; bases unmatched to any gene: 3. The germline V gene encodes CDR1 LGHDT and CDR2 YNNKEL (reference sequence). The CDR3 is 14 residues long. The CDR3 region has the DNA TGTGCCAGCAGCCAGGGACAGCTGTACAATGAGCAGTTCTTC. This translates into CASSQGQLYNEQFF.

V gene TRBV19 combines with J gene TRBJ1-6; TRBD1 agrees at 12 bases. The CDR3 has 16 amino acids. The germline gives CDR1 LNHDA, CDR2 SQIVND (reference sequence). V lost 3 bases to trimming and J lost 10 bases; unmatched junction nucleotides: 7. Here the CDR3 reads CASSIPGTGGASPLHF. The CDR3 bases are TGTGCCAGTAGTATCCCTGGGACAGGGGGCGCCTCACCCCTCCACTTT.